A single sample is the source of the 32 T cell receptor beta chains below, sequenced in a study of T cell responses to AZD1222 COVID-19 vaccine (dated by TCRdb to 2020 to 2022). The time point label for this specimen denotes: baseline before first vaccination. The method was the immunoSEQ multiplex PCR assay. TCRdb took over this immuneACCESS table, retaining in-frame rearrangements with V and J assigned. Such tables are incomplete; in checked studies, under half of the missing clones stem from an unresolved V gene, and the remainder is unexplained. This sample has about 120,000 clones in its table, and about 90% of those were observed once. Clones ranked in the top ten supply 11% to 15% of the sample. Here the sequenced sample was peripheral blood, taken on day 0 of AZD1222 vaccination. These receptors were obtained from an adult in good health.

The chain joins TRBV19 to TRBJ1-5; D may be TRBD1 (6 bases). Between the trimmed V and J ends, which lost 2 bases and 2 bases, there was a span of 22 bases. This CDR3 comprises 19 residues. Germline CDR1 LNHDA, CDR2 SQIVND (reference sequence). The CDR3 nucleotides are TGTGCCAGTAGTATATCGTCACAGGGCTTTGGTGGGGGCAATCAGCCCCAGCATTTT. It translates to CASSISSQGFGGGNQPQHF. Looking up the rest from reference TRBV19 and TRBJ1-5 gives the full variable domain: DGGITQSPKYLFRKEGQNVTLSCEQNLNHDAMYWYRQDPGQGLRLIYYSQIVNDFQKGDIAEGYSVSREKKESFPLTVTSAQKNPTAFYLCASSISSQGFGGGNQPQHFGDGTRLSIL.

This clone showed up just a few times. The chain links TRBV27 to TRBJ2-1; D may match TRBD1 or TRBD2 (6 bases each). Germline CDR1 reads MNHEY; CDR2 reads SMNVEV (reference sequence). Trimming stripped 3 bases from V and 4 bases from J, with 16 bases between. The CDR3 totals 16 residues. The CDR3 region has the DNA TGTGCCAGCAGTTTCTTGACGGGGGCCCTTTACAATGAGCAGTTCTTC. Encoded protein: CASSFLTGALYNEQFF.

The rearrangement joins TRBV7-2 to TRBJ1-2; TRBD1 matches 10 bases. Looked up from germline, CDR1 is SGHTA and CDR2 is FQGNSA. Germline trimming cut 1 base from V and 3 bases from J; bases unmatched to any gene: 5. This CDR3 spans 16 amino acids. CDR3 residues: CASSLGGQGLHYGYTF. The CDR3, as DNA: TGTGCCAGCAGCTTAGGGGGACAGGGGTTACACTATGGCTACACCTTC.

This chain uses TRBV18 with TRBJ2-3, with D possibly being TRBD1 (5 bases). Germline V gene lookup returns CDR1 KGHSH and CDR2 LQKENI. The germline V and J ends were trimmed by 3 bases and 0 bases, with 10 bases remaining between them. This CDR3 has 15 amino acids. As DNA, the CDR3 is TGTGCCAGCTCACCGGGGCAAGCTAGCACAGATACGCAGTATTTT. It translates to CASSPGQASTDTQYF.

The rearrangement uses TRBV30 and TRBJ1-4; 7 positions match TRBD1. Germline V gene lookup returns CDR1 GTSNPN and CDR2 SVGIG (reference sequence). Trimming cost V 2 bases and J 8 bases; bases outside gene matches: 8. The CDR3 has 14 amino acids. CDR3 nucleotides: TGTGCCTGGAGTAAAAAGGAGGACAGGGAAAAACTGTTTTTT. Its protein is CAWSKKEDREKLFF.

CDR3 nucleotides: TGTGCCAGCTCCTCTGGAGGGAAGTTATTTGGAAACACCATATATTTT. Its protein is CASSSGGKLFGNTIYF. This rearrangement joins TRBV28 to TRBJ1-3; D gene ambiguous. CDR3 length: 16 amino acids. Germline assignment: CDR1 MDHEN and CDR2 SYDVKM. V lost 8 bases and J 3 bases, leaving 20 bases between the germline ends.

The chain couples TRBV9 to TRBJ2-2; the D gene is possibly TRBD2 (5 bases). This CDR3 is 15 amino acids long. With 3 bases removed from V and 7 bases from J, the gap between germline ends came to 16 bases. Germline CDR1 reads SGDLS; CDR2 reads YYNGEE. The CDR3 here is CASSERSSFSGELFF. In DNA form, the CDR3 reads TGTGCCAGCAGCGAGCGATCTAGCTTTAGCGGGGAGCTGTTTTTT.

The rearrangement links TRBV20-1 to TRBJ1-5; D is undetermined. Germline CDR1 DFQATT, CDR2 SNEGSKA (reference sequence). This CDR3 is built from 13 residues. Between the trimmed V and J ends, which lost 3 bases and 4 bases, there was a span of 10 bases. The CDR3: CSASLGFNQPQHF. In nucleotides, the CDR3 is TGCAGTGCTAGTTTGGGTTTTAATCAGCCCCAGCATTTT.

The gene calls are TRBV27 and TRBJ1-2; D not certain. The germline gives CDR1 MNHEY, CDR2 SMNVEV (reference sequence). V was shortened by 5 bases and J by 3 bases, with 16 bases between the two germline ends. There are 15 residues in the CDR3. CDR3 sequence: CASSLLGRDDYGYTF. The CDR3 DNA sequence: TGTGCCAGCAGTCTCCTAGGGAGAGATGACTATGGCTACACCTTC.

The V gene is TRBV5-4, the J gene TRBJ1-2; TRBD1 aligns across 10 bases. Trimming removed 4 bases from V and 4 bases from J; junction bases left unmatched: 7. The germline V gene has CDR1 SGHNT and CDR2 YYREEE (reference sequence). There are 15 residues in the CDR3. The CDR3 DNA reads as TGTGCCAGCAGCGAAGGGACAGGGGCGTTCTATGGCTACACCTTC. This encodes CASSEGTGAFYGYTF.

This chain links TRBV6-5 with TRBJ1-2; no clear D. This CDR3 has 13 residues. The V gene lost 8 bases and the J gene lost 0 bases, with 10 bases spanning the gap. Germline V gives CDR1 MNHEY, CDR2 SVGAGI. The CDR3 here is CASRRETNYGYTF. Written as DNA, the CDR3 is TGTGCCAGCCGACGAGAAACTAACTATGGCTACACCTTC.

This chain joins TRBV5-4 and TRBJ1-3; D is perhaps TRBD1 (6 bases). The CDR3 covers 13 residues. The germline CDR1 and CDR2 sequences are SGHNT and YYREEE (reference sequence). Between the trimmed V and J ends, which lost 9 bases and 4 bases, there was a span of 14 bases. Here the CDR3 DNA reads TGTGCCACTTTTACAGGGTTCGGAAACACCATATATTTT. Amino acid sequence: CATFTGFGNTIYF.

The chain recombines TRBV9 with TRBJ1-5, with D possibly matching TRBD1 (5 bases). The CDR3 consists of 15 residues. CDR1 and CDR2 (germline): SGDLS, YYNGEE. Trimming stripped 0 bases from V and 4 bases from J, with 11 bases between. The CDR3 bases are TGTGCCAGCAGCGTAGGCCTGGGGGGGAATCAGCCCCAGCATTTT. It is translated as CASSVGLGGNQPQHF. The entire variable domain, with the rest obtained from reference TRBV9 and TRBJ1-5, is as follows: DSGVTQTPKHLITATGQRVTLRCSPRSGDLSVYWYQQSLDQGLQFLIQYYNGEERAKGNILERFSAQQFPDLHSELNLSSLELGDSALYFCASSVGLGGNQPQHFGDGTRLSIL.

The rearrangement links TRBV2 to TRBJ2-5; 9 positions agree with TRBD1. Losses at the gene ends were 2 bases for V and 5 bases for J; bases not matched to a gene: 6. Germline V lookup: CDR1 SNHLY, CDR2 FYNNEI. The CDR3 is made up of 15 amino acids. The CDR3, as DNA: TGTGCCAGCAGTGAACTACAGGGGGCGAGTGAGACCCAGTACTTC. Residues: CASSELQGASETQYF.

This chain links TRBV7-8 with TRBJ1-1; no clear D gene. Germline V lookup: CDR1 SGHVS, CDR2 FQNEAQ. Trimming stripped 2 bases from V and 2 bases from J, with 12 bases between. This CDR3 region has 15 residues. This CDR3 reads CASSLHGASNTEAFF. In DNA form, the CDR3 reads TGTGCCAGCAGCTTACATGGCGCCAGTAACACTGAAGCTTTCTTT.

This chain uses TRBV29-1 with TRBJ2-1; D gene uncertain. V lost 6 bases and J 10 bases, leaving 10 bases between the germline ends. The CDR3 runs to 10 residues. CDR1 is SQVTM and CDR2 is ANQGSEA in the germline V gene. The CDR3 DNA follows: TGCAGCGTAACCGAGGCGGAGCAGTTCTTC. Its translation is CSVTEAEQFF.

This chain uses TRBV7-2 with TRBJ1-2; D remains unclear. Trimming pared 2 bases from V and 4 bases from J, leaving 8 bases between. This CDR3 spans 13 amino acids. Germline lookup yields CDR1 SGHTA and CDR2 FQGNSA. The CDR3 DNA follows: TGTGCCAGCAGCTTATGGGCACGCTATGGCTACACCTTC. It specifies CASSLWARYGYTF.

J is TRBJ2-7 and V is TRBV28; D not certain. V was clipped by 8 bases and J by 2 bases, with 13 bases between them. This CDR3 is built from 13 residues. Germline V CDR1 and CDR2: MDHEN, SYDVKM. CDR3: CASRWTKTYEQYF. CDR3 coding DNA: TGTGCCAGCCGTTGGACCAAGACCTACGAGCAGTACTTC. Using reference TRBV28 and TRBJ2-7 for the parts outside the CDR3, the full variable domain is DVKVTQSSRYLVKRTGEKVFLECVQDMDHENMFWYRQDPGLGLRLIYFSYDVKMKEKGDIPEGYSVSREKKERFSLILESASTNQTSMYLCASRWTKTYEQYFGPGTRLTVT.

This chain uses TRBV27 with TRBJ1-3; the D gene is possibly TRBD1 (6 bases). CDR1 and CDR2 (germline): MNHEY, SMNVEV (reference sequence). The CDR3 length is 14 residues. V was clipped by 7 bases and J by 1 base, with 11 bases between them. CDR3 loop: CASMGGASGNTIYF. CDR3 nucleotide sequence: TGTGCCAGCATGGGGGGGGCATCTGGAAACACCATATATTTT.

The gene calls are TRBV6-5 and TRBJ2-7, with TRBD1 matching over 10 bases. V shed 4 bases and J 2 bases; nucleotides not matched to a gene: 8. The CDR3 is made up of 16 amino acids. CDR1 is MNHEY, CDR2 SVGAGI, per germline. CDR3 protein: CASSLTLGQGAYEQYF. The CDR3 DNA follows: TGTGCCAGCAGTTTGACCCTCGGACAGGGGGCCTACGAGCAGTACTTC.

This chain connects TRBV4-3 to TRBJ2-2, with TRBD1 identical over 12 bases. Germline CDR1 LGHNA, CDR2 YSLEER. Trimming cost V 5 bases and J 3 bases; bases outside gene matches: 13. The CDR3 contains 19 residues. CDR3 DNA: TGCGCCAGCAGCTCCGGGACAGGGGGCGTTAGCGATGACACCGGGGAGCTGTTTTTT. Its translation is CASSSGTGGVSDDTGELFF.

The V call is TRBV3-1 (or the pseudogene TRBV3-2), the J call TRBJ2-2; the D gene is possibly TRBD2 (5 bases). The germline V and J ends were trimmed by 3 bases and 2 bases, with 13 bases remaining between them. The CDR3 loop spans 16 amino acids. Germline V gene lookup returns CDR1 LGHDT and CDR2 YNNKEL (reference sequence). CDR3 in amino acids: CASSQQRGPNTGELFF. The CDR3 DNA reads as TGTGCCAGCAGCCAGCAAAGAGGGCCCAACACCGGGGAGCTGTTTTTT.

The count of this clone is one. The CDR3 loop is CASSYYGSGRGGYEQYF. The CDR3 bases are TGTGCCAGCAGTTACTACGGTAGCGGGAGGGGAGGCTACGAGCAGTACTTC. The V gene is TRBV6-2 or TRBV6-3, the J gene TRBJ2-7, with TRBD2 matching 11 bases. Germline assignment: CDR1 MNHEY and CDR2 SVGEGT. The CDR3 sequence is 17 residues long. The V and J ends lost 1 base and 3 bases, in that order; junction bases with no gene match: 8.

This clone was picked up a small number of times. CDR3 residues: CASSTSGRSSYEQYF. The DNA of the CDR3 is TGTGCCAGTAGCACTAGCGGGCGAAGCTCCTACGAGCAGTACTTC. The chain couples TRBV7-2 to TRBJ2-7; TRBD2 matches at 9 bases. This CDR3 contains 15 residues. Trimming at V came to 9 bases and at J to 0 bases, leaving 9 bases not matched to a gene. Germline V CDR1 and CDR2: SGHTA, FQGNSA.

This chain links TRBV9 with TRBJ2-2; 8 positions agree with TRBD1. J was trimmed by 4 bases and V by 3 bases; bases with no gene match: 11. This CDR3 spans 17 amino acids. Per germline, CDR1 SGDLS and CDR2 YYNGEE. This CDR3 is CASSAPLDRAPTGELFF. CDR3 nucleotides: TGTGCCAGCAGCGCCCCCTTGGACAGGGCTCCCACCGGGGAGCTGTTTTTT.

This sequence joins TRBV7-8 and TRBJ2-7; D gene uncertain. Germline assignment: CDR1 SGHVS and CDR2 FQNEAQ. V was pared by 1 base and J by 3 bases, with 10 bases between. The CDR3 has 14 residues. CDR3 in DNA: TGTGCCAGCAGCTTAGACGGCACGGTCTACGAGCAGTACTTC. The encoded protein is CASSLDGTVYEQYF.

This clone appeared once. This chain joins TRBV4-3 and TRBJ2-3; 8 bases are shared with TRBD2. From germline, CDR1 is LGHNA and CDR2 YSLEER. After removal of 0 bases from V and 3 bases from J, the junction contained 14 bases not matched to a gene. The CDR3 is 19 residues long. CDR3 protein: CASSQDLRSDSGATDTQYF. CDR3 DNA sequence: TGCGCCAGCAGCCAAGACCTCCGTTCTGATAGCGGGGCAACAGATACGCAGTATTTT.

In this sample, this clone turned up once. The gene calls are TRBV19 and TRBJ1-1; D is unresolved. Trimming left V 1 base short and J 1 base short, with 4 bases between. CDR1 and CDR2 (germline): LNHDA, SQIVND (reference sequence). This CDR3 spans 13 amino acids. Written as DNA, the CDR3 is TGTGCCAGTAGTATAGCACAGAACACTGAAGCTTTCTTT. Residues: CASSIAQNTEAFF. Full variable domain (remainder filled in from reference TRBV19 and TRBJ1-1): DGGITQSPKYLFRKEGQNVTLSCEQNLNHDAMYWYRQDPGQGLRLIYYSQIVNDFQKGDIAEGYSVSREKKESFPLTVTSAQKNPTAFYLCASSIAQNTEAFFGQGTRLTVV.

Concerning this clone: Other nucleotide sequences from this sample produce the same CDR3. The chain employs TRBV6-5 and TRBJ1-1, with TRBD1 as a possible D gene (5 bases). CDR3 length: 14 residues. Trimming pared 2 bases from V and 2 bases from J, leaving 9 bases between. Germline CDR1 is MNHEY and CDR2 is SVGAGI. In DNA, the CDR3 is TGTGCCAGCAGTTACCCCGGGGGTAACACTGAAGCTTTCTTT. Translating gives CASSYPGGNTEAFF.

The V call is TRBV7-2, the J call TRBJ2-1, with a tentative D call TRBD2 (7 bases). CDR1 is SGHTA, CDR2 FQGNSA, per germline. The V end lost 10 bases, the J end lost 7 bases, and 20 bases lay between the germline ends. This CDR3 comprises 14 residues. CDR3 loop: CATTTGSGGNEQFF. In nucleotides, the CDR3 is TGTGCCACTACAACAGGGTCCGGGGGGAATGAGCAGTTCTTC.

This clone was observed once. The rearrangement links TRBV30 to TRBJ1-2; maybe TRBD1 (5 bases). V was pared by 5 bases and J by 2 bases, with 15 bases between. Per germline, CDR1 GTSNPN and CDR2 SVGIG (reference sequence). The CDR3 loop spans 14 amino acids. The CDR3 DNA reads TGTGCCTGGGTCGGGGCTGGCCTAAACTATGGCTACACCTTC. Amino acids: CAWVGAGLNYGYTF.

This clone was seen just once. The J gene is TRBJ1-1, the V gene TRBV18; D uncertain. The CDR3 is 16 amino acids. V lost 3 bases, J lost 1 base, and 15 bases lay in between. Germline CDR1 and CDR2: KGHSH and LQKENI. CDR3 protein: CASSPNPGQANTEAFF. CDR3 in DNA: TGTGCCAGCTCACCCAACCCCGGTCAGGCGAACACTGAAGCTTTCTTT.